This entry concerns a single TCR beta chain. Its antigen is still unknown. Primers for the PCR totalled 60 Vbeta and 13 Jbeta. TCRdb's copy holds only in-frame clones and misses some; the assay was immunoSEQ multiplex PCR. The table includes 120,000 to 150,000 clones, 65% to 90% detected once. This record belongs to a study of cytomegalovirus exposure and HLA in healthy donors. For the study at large: Findings of an earlier analysis included roughly 110 million unique TCR beta sequences from 200 million or so T cells.

Notes on the study in general: No immune exposure information besides CMV serostatus was available.

CDR1 is WSHSY and CDR2 is SAAADI in the germline V gene. V shed 7 bases and J 4 bases; nucleotides not matched to a gene: 5. The CDR3 covers 14 residues. Material for sequencing was PBMCs. The rearrangement links TRBV10-2 to TRBJ2-2, with TRBD2 matching over 8 bases. The TCR comes from a woman in her thirties in good health and CMV-seronegative. CDR3 sequence reads: CASKTSGLTGELFF. Written as DNA, the CDR3 is TGCGCCAGCAAAACTAGCGGACTCACCGGGGAGCTGTTTTTT.